The 21 T cell receptor beta chains listed next were all sequenced from one sample in a study of blood T cell repertoires in COVID-19. TCRdb keeps only in-frame clones here, not all; method: immunoSEQ multiplex PCR. The table records 310,000 or so clones, approximately 83% of them present only once. The sample consisted of peripheral blood. The receptor set was obtained from a woman aged 25-40 years who had recovered from COVID-19.

The gene calls are TRBV24-1 and TRBJ2-3; D possibly corresponds to TRBD1 (8 bases). Germline V gene lookup returns CDR1 KGHDR and CDR2 SFDVKD. The CDR3 has 15 amino acids. The ends were cut back, 6 bases at V and 2 bases at J, with 14 bases in the middle. The CDR3 region is CATSPTGGVTDTQYF. CDR3 bases: TGTGCCACCAGTCCCACAGGGGGGGTCACAGATACGCAGTATTTT.

This clone has only one observation. The chain joins TRBV7-9 to TRBJ2-4; perhaps TRBD1 as D (6 bases). The germline V and J ends were trimmed by 5 bases and 0 bases, with 14 bases remaining between them. Germline CDR1 SEHNR, CDR2 FQNEAQ (reference sequence). CDR3 length: 16 residues. CDR3 DNA sequence: TGTGCCAGCAGCGGAAGGACAGACGCAGCCAAAAACATTCAGTACTTC. Its protein product is CASSGRTDAAKNIQYF.

DNA for the CDR3: TGTGCCAGCAGTTTAGCAGGGGCGGACGAGCAGTACTTC. Translation: CASSLAGADEQYF. V usage is TRBV28 and J usage is TRBJ2-7, with D tentatively TRBD1 (6 bases). The germline V gene has CDR1 MDHEN and CDR2 SYDVKM. The CDR3 loop spans 13 amino acids. V gave up 2 bases and J gave up 5 bases, with 10 bases separating them.

This chain links TRBV19 with TRBJ2-7; D not resolved. Trimming cost V 1 base and J 3 bases, with 10 bases left between them. Germline V gene sequence: CDR1 LNHDA, CDR2 SQIVND (reference sequence). This CDR3 is built from 14 residues. The CDR3 nucleotides are TGTGCCAGTAGTATAGTGTCAGGAAACTACGAGCAGTACTTC. This codes for CASSIVSGNYEQYF.

On this clone itself: The sample holds other DNA sequences that translate to the same CDR3. CDR3 in DNA: TGTGCCAGCAGTTTTAGCTCCTATAATTCACCCCTCCACTTT. Translating gives CASSFSSYNSPLHF. This chain connects TRBV27 to TRBJ1-6; D uncertain. The CDR3 is made up of 14 amino acids. V lost 3 bases, J lost 0 bases, and 3 bases lay in between. Germline CDR1 and CDR2: MNHEY and SMNVEV (reference sequence).

The gene calls are TRBV19 and TRBJ2-5; D unresolved. The CDR3 is 14 amino acids. V gave up 1 base and J gave up 5 bases, with 11 bases separating them. The germline V gene encodes CDR1 LNHDA and CDR2 SQIVND (reference sequence). CDR3 amino acids: CASSIGYEVETQYF. The CDR3 nucleotides read TGTGCCAGTAGTATAGGGTACGAGGTGGAGACCCAGTACTTC.

The CDR3 nucleotides read TGTGCCAGCGGATCAACCGGGACTAGTCTGAATGAGCAGTTCTTC. It is translated as CASGSTGTSLNEQFF. V gene TRBV6-5 combines with J gene TRBJ2-1; 8 nucleotides align to TRBD2. The trim removed 8 bases at V and 7 bases at J, leaving 13 bases unmatched. The CDR3 consists of 15 residues. Germline assignment: CDR1 MNHEY and CDR2 SVGAGI.

The V call is TRBV6-5, the J call TRBJ1-4; weak D call: TRBD1 (6 bases). V lost 2 bases, J lost 4 bases, and 14 bases lay in between. The CDR3 is 16 amino acids. The germline V gene has CDR1 MNHEY and CDR2 SVGAGI. CDR3 protein: CASSYTGGGLNEKLFF. CDR3 nucleotides: TGTGCCAGCAGTTACACGGGGGGCGGACTTAATGAAAAACTGTTTTTT.

This clone appeared a single time. The chain couples TRBV4-3 to TRBJ2-1; 7 bases fit TRBD2. Trimming cost V 1 base and J 8 bases; bases outside gene matches: 11. The CDR3 has 16 amino acids. In germline, CDR1 is LGHNA, CDR2 YSLEER. Written as DNA, the CDR3 is TGCGCCAGCAGCCAAGTCCTCGGGAGGAACGGCGATGAGCAGTTCTTC. Translation: CASSQVLGRNGDEQFF.

This clone was observed a handful of times. The chain recombines TRBV7-9 with TRBJ1-2; TRBD1 aligns across 7 bases. Germline lookup yields CDR1 SEHNR and CDR2 FQNEAQ (reference sequence). This CDR3 has 16 residues. V lost 5 bases and J lost 4; bases outside the gene matches: 13. CDR3 nucleotides: TGTGCCAGCAGCCAGGGGGACAGAACGACGACCTATGGCTACACCTTC. Amino acid sequence: CASSQGDRTTTYGYTF.

The chain joins TRBV27 to TRBJ1-4; maybe TRBD1 (6 bases). This CDR3 has 14 residues. Germline V CDR1 and CDR2: MNHEY, SMNVEV (reference sequence). The V and J ends lost 6 bases and 5 bases respectively, with 13 bases between them. The chain's CDR3 is CASRETGLNEKLFF. Written as DNA, the CDR3 is TGTGCCAGCAGGGAAACAGGGCTGAATGAAAAACTGTTTTTT.

The chain recombines TRBV30 with TRBJ2-7, with D uncertain. The CDR3 is 15 amino acids. V shed 2 bases and J shed 6 bases, with 20 bases lying between them. Germline assignment: CDR1 GTSNPN and CDR2 SVGIG (reference sequence). CDR3 amino acids: CAWSSPEGDVLEQYF. The DNA for the CDR3 is TGTGCCTGGAGTTCCCCAGAAGGAGACGTACTCGAGCAGTACTTC.

The chain's CDR3 is CASSLADRESTDTQYF. The CDR3 nucleotides are TGCGCCAGCAGCTTAGCGGACAGGGAATCCACAGATACGCAGTATTTT. The rearrangement uses TRBV5-1 and TRBJ2-3; the match to TRBD1 covers 8 bases. Germline values: CDR1 SGHRS, CDR2 YFSETQ. CDR3 length equals 16 residues. V was pared by 2 bases and J by 2 bases, with 7 bases of the junction left unmatched. Using reference TRBV5-1 and TRBJ2-3 for the parts outside the CDR3, the full variable domain is KAGVTQTPRYLIKTRGQQVTLSCSPISGHRSVSWYQQTPGQGLQFLFEYFSETQRNKGNFPGRFSGRQFSNSRSEMNVSTLELGDSALYLCASSLADRESTDTQYFGPGTRLTVL.

This clone was recorded once. The gene calls are TRBV19 and TRBJ1-2, with 9 bases identical to TRBD1. The trim removed 3 bases at V and 0 bases at J, leaving 2 bases unmatched. This CDR3 region has 15 residues. The V gene's germline CDR1 is LNHDA and CDR2 SQIVND (reference sequence). The CDR3 nucleotides read TGTGCCAGTAGTATGGGACAGGGTTCTAACTATGGCTACACCTTC. Translated: CASSMGQGSNYGYTF.

The chain joins TRBV7-2 to TRBJ2-1; 8 nucleotides match TRBD2. Trimming at V came to 4 bases and at J to 4 bases, leaving 6 bases not matched to a gene. CDR3 length equals 15 residues. Germline CDR1 SGHTA, CDR2 FQGNSA. CDR3 in amino acids: CASSSQRGTYNEQFF. The CDR3 coding sequence is TGTGCCAGCAGCTCCCAGCGGGGGACGTACAATGAGCAGTTCTTC.

The rearrangement uses TRBV28 and TRBJ2-7; D is ambiguous. The CDR3 spans 12 residues. Germline values: CDR1 MDHEN, CDR2 SYDVKM. The V end lost 3 bases, the J end lost 6 bases, and 9 bases lay between the germline ends. In DNA, the CDR3 is TGTGCCAGCAGTTTTCGAGTCGGCGAGCAGTACTTC. Encoded protein: CASSFRVGEQYF.

This clone was counted between two and nine times. The V call is TRBV28, the J call TRBJ2-1, with 7 bases identical to TRBD2. The germline V gene encodes CDR1 MDHEN and CDR2 SYDVKM. CDR3 length equals 17 residues. After removal of 5 bases from V and 0 bases from J, the junction contained 10 bases not matched to a gene. The CDR3 loop reads CASSASRAGISYNEQFF. The CDR3 DNA sequence: TGTGCCAGCAGTGCGTCTAGAGCGGGAATCTCCTACAATGAGCAGTTCTTC.

The chain uses TRBV18 and TRBJ1-3, with 10 bases that match TRBD1. Germline loops: CDR1 KGHSH, CDR2 LQKENI. The CDR3 has 18 residues. After removal of 0 bases from V and 0 bases from J, the junction contained 5 bases not matched to a gene. The CDR3 loop is CASSPPGQGYTSGNTIYF. The CDR3, as DNA: TGTGCCAGCTCACCACCGGGACAGGGGTACACCTCTGGAAACACCATATATTTT.

The chain uses TRBV2 and TRBJ2-1, with 7 positions matching TRBD1. J lost 16 bases, V lost 2 bases, and 5 bases had no gene match. This CDR3 is 11 amino acids long. CDR1 SNHLY and CDR2 FYNNEI come from the germline V gene. CDR3 protein: CASSESAGGFF. The CDR3 region has the DNA TGTGCCAGCAGTGAATCGGCAGGGGGATTCTTC. Using reference TRBV2 and TRBJ2-1 for the parts outside the CDR3, the full variable domain is EPEVTQTPSHQVTQMGQEVILRCVPISNHLYFYWYRQILGQKVEFLVSFYNNEISEKSEIFDDQFSVERPDGSNFTLKIRSTKLEDSAMYFCASSESAGGFFGPGTRLTVL.

V and J are TRBV14 and TRBJ2-5; 10 positions match TRBD2. J gave up 3 bases and V 0 bases, and 10 bases lay outside the gene matches. The germline V gene encodes CDR1 SGHDN and CDR2 FVKESK. The CDR3 runs 18 residues. Written as DNA, the CDR3 is TGTGCCAGCAGCCAAGAAGTGTATGCTAGCGGGAGCAAAGAGACCCAGTACTTC. Residues: CASSQEVYASGSKETQYF.

The CDR3 nucleotides read TGTGCCAGCAGCTTAGGGTCAGGGCCCACAGATACGCAGTATTTT. As protein: CASSLGSGPTDTQYF. The chain joins TRBV11-3 to TRBJ2-3, with D maybe TRBD1 (5 bases). Trimming pared 1 base from V and 2 bases from J, leaving 10 bases between. There are 15 residues in the CDR3. Germline CDR1 SGHNT, CDR2 YENEEA.